This T cell receptor beta chain was sequenced during a study of Tregs in tolerant kidney transplant recipients. Study-level points and caveats: The most relevant donor-specific Treg TCRbeta repertoire apparently came from expansion with activated donor B cells. Findings come from small patient numbers and require larger validation. Some patients' samples used different primers over time, so nucleotide sequences weren't comparable.

This clone was observed a single time. Its specificity is unknown. Mixed chimerism was transient after nonmyeloablative marrow transplants from related graft donors. Using immunoSEQ multiplex PCR, the repertoire was profiled, and TCRdb retains in-frame clones only, with some absent. The sample yields around 50,000 clones, around nine tenths seen once. The material sequenced was CD8+ T cells from blood (PBMCs), taken 12 months after the transplant. This receptor was taken from a human patient who received a combined kidney and bone marrow transplant. The graft donor may have given rise to some T cells.

CDR3 amino acids: CASSPPKEVIYQETQYF. DNA of the CDR3: TGTGCCAGCTCACCACCGAAAGAGGTGATATACCAAGAGACCCAGTACTTC. The rearrangement joins TRBV18 to TRBJ2-5; D not certain. Looked up from germline, CDR1 is KGHSH and CDR2 is LQKENI. V lost 0 bases and J 0 bases, leaving 14 bases between the germline ends. The CDR3 contains 17 residues.